The TCR beta chain described here comes from a study of T cells expressing NK-cell markers. In the study overall: Seven sequenced donors out of eight were HCMV-seropositive, one seronegative. Study outcomes and limitations: The same clonotypes also predominated in the CD3+CD56-NKG2C+ fraction of four donors.

Comment on this clonotype: Its antigen remains unidentified.

From the 5' RACE reads, TCRdb lists one entry per CDR3 protein and no DNA. The sample is made up of 500,000 to 600,000 distinct CDR3 sequences, and the top ten hold under 4.5% of it. From germline, CDR1 is SGHTA and CDR2 FQGNSA. The CDR3 runs to 16 residues. This chain connects TRBV7-2 to TRBJ1-2; no DNA is available, so the TRBD1 call from TCRdb remains unchecked. The TCR sequence derives from a man between 18 and 35 years old in good health. Sample: blood T cells: a sorted CD56 or NKG2C T cell subset, CD4+ or CD8+ T cells, or bulk PBMC T cells (not recorded which). The CDR3 loop is CASSSNSGGAGYGYTF. The variable domain in full, with the rest retrieved from reference TRBV7-2 and TRBJ1-2, is GAGVSQSPSNKVTEKGKDVELRCDPISGHTALYWYRQSLGQGLEFLIYFQGNSAPDKSGLPSDRFSAERTGGSVSTLTIQRTQQEDSAVYLCASSSNSGGAGYGYTFGSGTRLTVV.